These 21 T cell receptor beta chains share one sample of origin, sequenced in a study of control samples from healthy donors and cancer patients. The table came from immunoSEQ multiplex PCR; TCRdb's copy has only in-frame clones and leaves some out. The sample consists of some 82,000 clones, around 84% of them appearing once. Sequenced input: PBMCs. The receptors shown here come from a man in his fifties or sixties with head and neck cancer.

This clone has just one count. The rearrangement links TRBV7-2 to TRBJ2-2; D not certain. The CDR3 runs to 15 residues. Germline CDR1 and CDR2: SGHTA and FQGNSA. V dropped 6 bases and J dropped 2 bases, with 13 bases sitting between them. The CDR3 sequence: CASSPSRSNTGELFF. As DNA, the CDR3 is TGTGCCAGCAGTCCATCCCGGTCAAACACCGGGGAGCTGTTTTTT. Full variable domain (remainder filled in from reference TRBV7-2 and TRBJ2-2): GAGVSQSPSNKVTEKGKDVELRCDPISGHTALYWYRQSLGQGLEFLIYFQGNSAPDKSGLPSDRFSAERTGGSVSTLTIQRTQQEDSAVYLCASSPSRSNTGELFFGEGSRLTVL.

This clone was seen at least ten times. The chain joins TRBV3-1 (or the pseudogene TRBV3-2) to TRBJ1-2, with D possibly being TRBD1 (5 bases). Trimming pared 5 bases from V and 8 bases from J, leaving 21 bases between. Germline assignment: CDR1 LGHDT and CDR2 YNNKEL (reference sequence). The CDR3 has 15 amino acids. CDR3 amino acids: CASSSTSRGADGYTF. CDR3 sequence (DNA): TGTGCCAGCAGCTCTACAAGTCGAGGGGCAGACGGCTACACCTTC.

The rearrangement uses TRBV6-2 or TRBV6-3 and TRBJ2-1; 7 bases fit TRBD2. The CDR3 length is 15 residues. Germline-derived CDR1 and CDR2 are MNHEY and SVGEGT. V lost 6 bases to trimming and J lost 7 bases; unmatched junction nucleotides: 12. Here the CDR3 reads CASSRAGSLGNEQFF. CDR3 bases: TGTGCCAGCAGCCGAGCGGGGTCGCTGGGGAATGAGCAGTTCTTC.

The chain has TRBV5-1 and TRBJ2-1; D is perhaps TRBD2 (6 bases). CDR1 is SGHRS, CDR2 YFSETQ, per germline. The V and J ends lost 0 bases and 6 bases respectively, with 13 bases between them. The CDR3 length is 15 residues. The CDR3 region is CASSLGAGRSNEQFF. The CDR3 DNA reads as TGCGCCAGCAGCTTGGGGGCGGGACGAAGCAATGAGCAGTTCTTC.

The chain has TRBV5-1 and TRBJ2-2; D unclear. Trimming took 4 bases from V and 4 from J, leaving 14 bases between them. This CDR3 has 15 residues. CDR1 is SGHRS and CDR2 is YFSETQ in the germline V gene. The chain's CDR3 is CASSRVGLGTGELFF. The CDR3 nucleotides read TGCGCCAGCAGCCGAGTCGGTCTGGGCACCGGGGAGCTGTTTTTT.

The J gene is TRBJ1-3, the V gene TRBV5-1, with D perhaps TRBD1 (5 bases). CDR1 and CDR2 (germline): SGHRS, YFSETQ. Trimming cost V 4 bases and J 4 bases, with 15 bases left between them. This CDR3 spans 15 amino acids. The CDR3 loop is CASSPQGTAGNTIYF. CDR3 DNA sequence: TGCGCCAGCAGCCCGCAGGGTACGGCGGGAAACACCATATATTTT.

This clone was seen once. This chain joins TRBV28 and TRBJ1-5, with 9 bases that match TRBD1. Germline trimming cut 8 bases from V and 3 bases from J; bases unmatched to any gene: 11. The CDR3 totals 16 residues. Germline CDR1 reads MDHEN; CDR2 reads SYDVKM. The CDR3 spells CASRSSQGANNQPQHF. CDR3 sequence (DNA): TGTGCCAGCCGCAGTTCACAGGGGGCGAACAATCAGCCCCAGCATTTT.

The chain links TRBV5-1 to TRBJ2-2; maybe TRBD1 (7 bases). The germline V gene has CDR1 SGHRS and CDR2 YFSETQ. Trimming stripped 4 bases from V and 6 bases from J, with 28 bases between. The CDR3 sequence is 19 residues long. CDR3 DNA sequence: TGCGCCAGCAGCCGTCGATCCCCCTCTGACAGGGAGGTCCCCGGGGAGCTGTTTTTT. Amino acids: CASSRRSPSDREVPGELFF.

V and J are TRBV18 and TRBJ2-5; D possibly corresponds to TRBD2 (5 bases). Germline CDR1 reads KGHSH; CDR2 reads LQKENI. This CDR3 has 15 amino acids. The V gene lost 2 bases and the J gene lost 5 bases, with 15 bases spanning the gap. The DNA for the CDR3 is TGTGCCAGCTCACCAGGCGGGCACCCGGGCGAGACCCAGTACTTC. This sequence encodes CASSPGGHPGETQYF.

The chain uses TRBV18 and TRBJ2-6, with 9 bases fitting TRBD1. The CDR3 spans 18 residues. Germline CDR1 and CDR2: KGHSH and LQKENI. The V and J ends lost 6 bases and 2 bases, in that order; junction bases with no gene match: 11. CDR3 sequence: CASSPTGTGTTGANVLTF. Here the CDR3 DNA reads TGTGCCAGCTCCCCAACCGGGACAGGGACCACTGGGGCCAACGTCCTGACTTTC. The entire variable domain, with the rest obtained from reference TRBV18 and TRBJ2-6, is as follows: NAGVMQNPRHLVRRRGQEARLRCSPMKGHSHVYWYRQLPEEGLKFMVYLQKENIIDESGMPKERFSAEFPKEGPSILRIQQVVRGDSAAYFCASSPTGTGTTGANVLTFGAGSRLTVL.

This clone was counted once. This chain uses TRBV19 with TRBJ2-1; D ambiguous. Germline assignment: CDR1 LNHDA and CDR2 SQIVND (reference sequence). This CDR3 has 14 residues. The V end was cut by 0 bases, the J end by 6 bases, with 9 bases between. The CDR3 spells CASSIDWDINEQFF. CDR3 bases: TGTGCCAGTAGTATAGATTGGGATATCAATGAGCAGTTCTTC.

This rearrangement joins TRBV28 to TRBJ2-4; 8 bases align to TRBD1. This CDR3 spans 15 amino acids. The germline gives CDR1 MDHEN, CDR2 SYDVKM. With V trimmed by 3 bases and J by 8 bases, 9 bases remained unmatched. The DNA of the CDR3 is TGTGCCAGCAGTTTGGGGACAGGAGGAGCCTACATTCAGTACTTC. Its protein product is CASSLGTGGAYIQYF.

At least ten counts were recorded for this clone. The J gene is TRBJ1-1, the V gene TRBV5-1; weak D call: TRBD1 (6 bases). Deletions cut 3 bases from V and 8 bases from J, with 17 bases between. The CDR3 loop spans 14 amino acids. From germline, CDR1 is SGHRS and CDR2 YFSETQ. CDR3 coding DNA: TGCGCCAGCAGCTCCGCCGGGGGCGAGACCGAAGCTTTCTTT. Translated: CASSSAGGETEAFF.

The chain uses TRBV5-1 and TRBJ2-6, with D uncertain. CDR3 length equals 18 residues. Trimming stripped 4 bases from V and 0 bases from J, with 17 bases between. Germline CDR1 is SGHRS and CDR2 is YFSETQ. The DNA of the CDR3 is TGCGCCAGCAGCCCGGTGGCCGACCACAGCTCTGGGGCCAACGTCCTGACTTTC. Translation gives CASSPVADHSSGANVLTF.

The rearrangement uses TRBV14 and TRBJ2-1; D assignment may be TRBD1 or TRBD2 (6 bases each). Germline assignment: CDR1 SGHDN and CDR2 FVKESK. The CDR3 runs 12 residues. V lost 5 bases to trimming and J lost 10 bases, with 12 bases between them. The CDR3 nucleotides are TGTGCCAGCAGCAAAGGGGGGCCGGAGCAGTTCTTC. Translation: CASSKGGPEQFF.

The rearrangement joins TRBV5-1 to TRBJ1-1, with 9 nucleotides matching TRBD1. This CDR3 contains 14 residues. J gave up 4 bases and V 4 bases, and 5 bases lay outside the gene matches. The germline V gene has CDR1 SGHRS and CDR2 YFSETQ. CDR3 amino acids: CASSGGQGLTEAFF. CDR3 coding DNA: TGCGCCAGCAGCGGGGGACAGGGTCTCACTGAAGCTTTCTTT.

The V gene is TRBV3-1 (or the pseudogene TRBV3-2), the J gene TRBJ2-7; D is unresolved. The germline V gene encodes CDR1 LGHDT and CDR2 YNNKEL (reference sequence). The CDR3 totals 14 residues. V lost 1 base to trimming and J lost 0 bases, with 7 bases between them. The CDR3 spells CASSQVASSYEQYF. The DNA for the CDR3 is TGTGCCAGCAGCCAAGTGGCGAGCTCCTACGAGCAGTACTTC.

The chain couples TRBV6-1 to TRBJ1-1; D gene uncertain. V was pared by 0 bases and J by 2 bases, with 22 bases between. This CDR3 comprises 19 residues. Germline loops: CDR1 MNHNS, CDR2 SASEGT. The CDR3 reads CASSEALRGSKIGNTEAFF. In nucleotides, the CDR3 is TGTGCCAGCAGTGAAGCGCTTCGTGGCAGTAAGATTGGAAACACTGAAGCTTTCTTT.

V usage is TRBV7-9 and J usage is TRBJ1-2; D uncertain. V was pared by 1 base and J by 10 bases, with 7 bases between. This CDR3 contains 11 residues. CDR1 and CDR2 (germline): SEHNR, FQNEAQ (reference sequence). CDR3 residues: CASSLDEIYTF. The CDR3 nucleotides are TGTGCCAGCAGCTTAGACGAGATCTACACCTTC.

The chain carries TRBV7-9 and TRBJ1-2; 8 bases line up with TRBD1. Per the germline V gene, CDR1 is SEHNR and CDR2 is FQNEAQ (reference sequence). The V segment lost 2 bases and the J segment 3 bases; nucleotides outside the gene matches: 5. The CDR3 spans 15 residues. For the CDR3, the DNA is TGTGCCAGCAGCTTACGCACAGGGGGTCACTATGGCTACACCTTC. It translates to CASSLRTGGHYGYTF.

The chain has TRBV19 and TRBJ2-3; no reliable D call. CDR1 and CDR2 from the germline V gene are LNHDA and SQIVND (reference sequence). The V and J ends lost 3 bases and 8 bases respectively, with 12 bases between them. The CDR3 length is 13 residues. The CDR3 is CASSIPGLRTQYF. CDR3 nucleotides: TGTGCCAGTAGTATCCCCGGTCTTCGTACGCAGTATTTT.